This TCR beta chain derives from a study of CD4 T cells in relation to SARS-CoV-2 and coronaviruses. As for the study in general: After roughly 11 days of antigen culture, PBMC TCR beta CDR3s were sequenced.

The assay was immunoSEQ multiplex PCR, and TCRdb's table has in-frame clones only and misses some. This table has about 36,000 clones, just over 75% appearing once. General study findings and limits: This crossreactivity analysis covered spike protein alone, no other viral proteins.

V gave up 3 bases and J gave up 4 bases; unmatched junction bases: 8. The germline V gene encodes CDR1 SEHNR and CDR2 FQNEAQ (reference sequence). CDR3 length: 16 residues. Concerning this clone: Its antigen remains unknown.

90,000 to 100,000 naive or memory CD4+ cells were cultured with CEF peptides for under twelve days. The V gene is TRBV7-9, the J gene TRBJ2-3; 9 bases are shared with TRBD2. This receptor was identified in an adult with COVID-19. Material: memory CD4+ T cells from PBMCs, cultured in vitro. The CDR3, as DNA: TGTGCCAGCAGCTTCGATAGCGGGAGAGTTGCAGATACGCAGTATTTT. As protein: CASSFDSGRVADTQYF.